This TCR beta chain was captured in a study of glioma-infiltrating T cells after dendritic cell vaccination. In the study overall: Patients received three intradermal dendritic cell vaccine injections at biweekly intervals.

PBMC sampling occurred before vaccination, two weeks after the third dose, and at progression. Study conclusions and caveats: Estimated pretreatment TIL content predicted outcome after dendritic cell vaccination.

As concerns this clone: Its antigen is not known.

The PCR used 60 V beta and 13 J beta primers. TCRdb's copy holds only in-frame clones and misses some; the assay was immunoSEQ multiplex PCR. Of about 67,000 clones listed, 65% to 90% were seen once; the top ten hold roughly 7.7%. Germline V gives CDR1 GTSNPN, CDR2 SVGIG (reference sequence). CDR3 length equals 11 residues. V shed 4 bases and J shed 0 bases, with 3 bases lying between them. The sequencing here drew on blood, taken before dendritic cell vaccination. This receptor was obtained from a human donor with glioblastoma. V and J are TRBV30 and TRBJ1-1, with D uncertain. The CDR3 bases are TGTGCCTGGACGTTGAACACTGAAGCTTTCTTT. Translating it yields CAWTLNTEAFF.